Given below is one T cell receptor beta chain in context. It has no known antigen specificity. Base qualities are not provided; no much larger clone lies one nucleotide away. The data stem from a study of shared clonotypes between healthy human individuals (dated by TCRdb to 2018 to 2020). A note on the overall study: The cohort comprised a couple of women and a few men aged 18 to 49 years. For each donor, CD4 naive and CD4 memory were each run on three plates, CD8 naive on two plates, and CD8 memory on one plate. The study deeply sequenced blood TCR repertoires of 5 or 6 healthy adults to estimate repertoire size and the extent of clonotype sharing between individuals. To increase sequencing depth and limit assay-specific biases, TCR repertoire library preparation and sequencing were carried out by different laboratories using diverse techniques. Between about 0.85 and 9.5 billion PBMCs per donor were obtained by leukapheresis.

The CDR3 sequence holds 12 residues, the cysteine and phenylalanine included. Here the CDR3 DNA is all that survives: 36 bases in frame from base 1. The germline ends are 12 bases apart after V is trimmed by 8 bases and J by 6 bases. Based on the germline V gene, the CDR1 and CDR2 sequences are MNHNS and SASEGT. Donors were healthy HIV-negative adults with no recently reported acute infections or vaccinations. Every donor was a Caucasian adult living in Nashville, Tennessee, USA. CD4+ T cells were enriched by magnetic negative selection, after which naive cells were positively selected on CD45RA and the negative fraction was taken as the memory subset. After blood collection by leukapheresis, PBMCs were isolated using Ficoll-Histopaque density gradient centrifugation and then cryopreserved in the vapor phase of liquid nitrogen. Analytical flow cytometry was used to check the purity and quantity of each magnetically sorted T cell population. From each sorted fraction, genomic DNA was isolated and quantified by UV absorbance on a Nanodrop 2000c.

Using the deep immunoSEQ assay, multiplex PCR amplified TCR CDR3 regions from genomic DNA. Extracted genomic DNA from each cell subset was spread evenly across all wells of several immunoSEQ 96-well plates, with each plate serving as a replicate. For sorted subsets, about 220 ng of genomic DNA, equivalent to 25,000 to 30,000 T cell genomes, went into each replicate PCR. Purified libraries were measured with a Qubit 3.0 fluorometer, size-checked on a Bioanalyzer 2100, and measured again with the KAPA Library Quantification kit. Each immunoSEQ 96-well plate was sequenced on its own single-read 150-cycle Illumina NextSeq 550 flow cell. Per the source publication's procedure: Because the immunoSEQ output included only junctional sequences and no quality scores, the filtering could not be the same as the filtering used for full-length reads. To assign V/J genes and CDR3, sequences were annotated against IMGT germline references using PyIR, a Python wrapper for IgBLAST v1.9. Any read was removed if the V/J assignment was weak (E-value above 1e-6), the CDR3 was missing, or the read contained stop codons, out-of-frame junctions, or ambiguous translated residues. A V3J clonotype was defined by an identical inferred V gene, J gene, and CDR3 amino acid sequence. The percentage overlap between two repertoires was calculated by dividing the number of shared unique clonotypes by the size of the smaller repertoire. RTK rarefaction, the Chao1 estimator, and Recon v2.1 estimates of unobserved clonotypes were used to assess repertoire richness. OLGA was used to compute generation probabilities for all TCRbeta clonotypes that the gDNA method yielded from a few donors. Not all clones reach the TCRdb copy of this immuneACCESS table, which keeps in-frame sequences only. Checked studies attribute under half of the gap to unresolved V genes and leave the rest unexplained. The DNA gave D and trimming, while V, J and clone size come from that table. The sample data list some 2.4 million clones, and roughly 93% of these were observed just once. Around 0.4% of the sample lies in the top ten.

Results the study describes overall, beyond this receptor: Incomplete sequencing was indicated by rarefaction of sorted-subset datasets, despite the large sequencing depth. Naive subsets generally had larger estimated clonotype richness than memory subsets. Higher generation probabilities were observed for clonotypes shared by all four sorted-subset donors than for non-shared clonotypes. Only blood was sampled, and tissue TCR repertoires likely differ from those in blood. Based on pairwise subsampling, the degree of clonotype sharing among donors was expected to be affected by sequencing depth. The genetic and exposure-history diversity represented was limited by the small number of donors. Across a few donors, approximately 5% of naive CD4, 3% to 4% of naive CD8, roughly 2.3% of memory CD4, and under 0.45% of memory CD8 clonotypes were shared.

The specimen was naive CD4+ T cells from PBMCs. The cell subset or site label, as the study defines it: CD45RA+ positively selected. The sequence came from a man between 18 and 35 years old in good health. Some clones in this sample may be carry-over from other donors' samples. The chain is assembled from TRBV6-1 and TRBJ2-3, with the D gene not confidently named. The DNA sequence is given as TGTGCCAGCGGATACAAGGTTGATACGCAGTATTTT. Translated, it reads CASGYKVDTQYF.